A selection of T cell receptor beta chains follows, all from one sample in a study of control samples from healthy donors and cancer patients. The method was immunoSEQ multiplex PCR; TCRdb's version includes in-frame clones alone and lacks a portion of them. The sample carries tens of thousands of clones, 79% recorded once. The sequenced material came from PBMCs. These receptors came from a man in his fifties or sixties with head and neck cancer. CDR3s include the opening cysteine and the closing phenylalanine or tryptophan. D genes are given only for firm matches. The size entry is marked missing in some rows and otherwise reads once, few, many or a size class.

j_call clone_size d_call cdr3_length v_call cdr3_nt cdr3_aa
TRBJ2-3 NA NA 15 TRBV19 TGTGCCAGTAGACCTCAGGGGCAGCCCACAGATACGCAGTATTTT CASRPQGQPTDTQYF
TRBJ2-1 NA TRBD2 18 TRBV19 TGTGCCAGTAGTACTGGACTAGCGGGAGTGAACTCCTACAATGAGCAGTTCTTC CASSTGLAGVNSYNEQFF
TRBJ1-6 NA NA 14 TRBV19 TGTGCCAGTAGTATTCGACAGATTAATTCACCCCTCCACTTT CASSIRQINSPLHF
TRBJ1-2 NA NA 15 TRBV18 TGTGCCAGCTCTCGGCACGGGGGGGCTAACTATGGCTACACCTTC CASSRHGGANYGYTF
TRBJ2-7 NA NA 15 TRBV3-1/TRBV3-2 TGTGCCAGCAGCCAAGACCGTTTCACAGGGCGCGAGCAGTACTTC CASSQDRFTGREQYF
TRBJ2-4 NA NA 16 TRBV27 TGTGCCAGCAGTTTGTCTACTAGCATAGGCAAAAACATTCAGTACTTC CASSLSTSIGKNIQYF
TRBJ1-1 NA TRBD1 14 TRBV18 TGTGCCAGCTTGGGACAGGGCTATGACACTGAAGCTTTCTTT CASLGQGYDTEAFF
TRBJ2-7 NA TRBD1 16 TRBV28 TGTGCCAGCAGTTTATCCGGGACAGGGGGCGAATACGAGCAGTACTTC CASSLSGTGGEYEQYF
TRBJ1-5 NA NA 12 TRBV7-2 TGTGCCAGCAGCGTGTTCAATCAGCCCCAGCATTTT CASSVFNQPQHF
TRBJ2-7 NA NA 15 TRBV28 TGTGCCAGCAGTCCGCCGGCAGGGACATCCTACGAGCAGTACTTC CASSPPAGTSYEQYF
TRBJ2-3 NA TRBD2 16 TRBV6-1 TGTGCCAGCAGTGAATTTTTAGCGGGAGGGACAGATACGCAGTATTTT CASSEFLAGGTDTQYF
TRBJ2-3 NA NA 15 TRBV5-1 TGCGCCAGCAGCTTGGCTGGGCTAGACACAGATACGCAGTATTTT CASSLAGLDTDTQYF
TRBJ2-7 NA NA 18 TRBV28 TGTGCCAGCAGTTTAAGGGTGTTTGCGGGAAGGGTCTCCTACGAGCAGTACTTC CASSLRVFAGRVSYEQYF
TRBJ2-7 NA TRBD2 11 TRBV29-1 TGCAGCGGGGGACTAGGTCGCGAGCAGTACTTC CSGGLGREQYF
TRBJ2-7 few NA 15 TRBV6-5 TGTGCCAGCAGATTGGGACGGGGAGTGCGATACGAGCAGTACTTC CASRLGRGVRYEQYF
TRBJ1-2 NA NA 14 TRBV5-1 TGCGCCAGCAGCCCCACTGTGGGGGCAGGTGGCTACACCTTC CASSPTVGAGGYTF
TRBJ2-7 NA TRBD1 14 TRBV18 TGTGCCAGCTCACCAGGACAGGGGGCATCGGAGCAGTACTTC CASSPGQGASEQYF
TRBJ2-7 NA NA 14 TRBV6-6 TGTGCCAGCACTCAAGTAGGCATCTCCTACGAGCAGTACTTC CASTQVGISYEQYF
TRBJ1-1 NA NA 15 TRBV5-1 TGCGCCAGCAGCTTGGTCGGGGGGTTGAACACTGAAGCTTTCTTT CASSLVGGLNTEAFF
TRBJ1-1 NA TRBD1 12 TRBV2 TGTGCCAGCGGCTCGGGACAGGGTGTGGCTTTCTTT CASGSGQGVAFF
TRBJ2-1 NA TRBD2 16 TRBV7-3 TGTGCCAGCAGCCCCCTCCCTTCTAGCGGGCACAATGAGCAGTTCTTC CASSPLPSSGHNEQFF